The next 17 T cell receptor beta chains were all read from a single sample in a study of technical replicates of blood from several donors. TCRdb's copy holds only in-frame clones and misses some; the assay was immunoSEQ multiplex PCR. The sample lists about 61,000 clones, roughly 97% occurring once. The sample comprised T cells isolated from PBMCs. These receptors were collected from a human donor in good health.

The V and J genes are TRBV29-1 and TRBJ2-7; 8 nucleotides align to TRBD2. The V segment lost 7 bases and the J segment 3 bases; nucleotides outside the gene matches: 8. In germline, CDR1 is SQVTM, CDR2 ANQGSEA. The CDR3 is made up of 13 amino acids. The CDR3 is CSAGTRLLYEQYF. The CDR3 nucleotides read TGCAGCGCAGGGACTAGGCTTCTCTACGAGCAGTACTTC.

The chain couples TRBV14 to TRBJ1-1; no firm D call. V lost 0 bases, J lost 6 bases, and 8 bases lay in between. This CDR3 spans 13 amino acids. CDR1 is SGHDN and CDR2 is FVKESK in the germline V gene. Here the CDR3 DNA reads TGTGCCAGCAGCCAAGATTTACAGCCTGAAGCTTTCTTT. This codes for CASSQDLQPEAFF.

The genes are TRBV14 and TRBJ2-7; D unresolved. Germline V gene data show CDR1 as SGHDN and CDR2 as FVKESK. V lost 2 bases and J lost 4, with 6 bases in between. The CDR3 length is 12 residues. CDR3 DNA sequence: TGTGCCAGCAGCCAAACACGTTACGAGCAGTACTTC. It translates to CASSQTRYEQYF.

The chain is built from TRBV14 and TRBJ2-2; 8 nucleotides line up with TRBD2. The CDR3 runs 16 residues. V shed 2 bases and J 6 bases; nucleotides not matched to a gene: 8. The V gene's germline CDR1 is SGHDN and CDR2 FVKESK. CDR3 DNA: TGTGCCAGCAGCCAATTAGCAGCGGGAGTCGCCGGGGAGCTGTTTTTT. Protein product: CASSQLAAGVAGELFF.

The J gene is TRBJ2-7, the V gene TRBV27; tentative D call: TRBD2 (7 bases). The germline gives CDR1 MNHEY, CDR2 SMNVEV (reference sequence). The CDR3 runs 17 residues. The ends were cut back, 3 bases at V and 6 bases at J, with 24 bases in the middle. In DNA form, the CDR3 reads TGTGCCAGCAGTTTCTCGGGGGGCGTAAATATGGTAGGCGAGCAGTACTTC. Residues: CASSFSGGVNMVGEQYF.

The chain links TRBV2 to TRBJ2-5; possible D gene TRBD2, 5 bases. Germline CDR1 reads SNHLY; CDR2 reads FYNNEI. V was shortened by 7 bases and J by 4 bases, with 19 bases between the two germline ends. This CDR3 comprises 15 residues. The CDR3 spells CASKREWSPGETQYF. CDR3 sequence (DNA): TGTGCCAGCAAACGGGAATGGAGCCCCGGAGAGACCCAGTACTTC.

The rearrangement joins TRBV30 to TRBJ2-1, with 7 bases that match TRBD1. V lost 1 base to trimming and J lost 4 bases; unmatched junction nucleotides: 4. Germline lookup yields CDR1 GTSNPN and CDR2 SVGIG (reference sequence). The CDR3 extends over 14 amino acids. CDR3 loop: CAWSDVTGYNEQFF. CDR3 sequence (DNA): TGTGCCTGGAGTGATGTGACAGGGTACAATGAGCAGTTCTTC.

The count of this clone is one. The chain has TRBV14 and TRBJ2-7; TRBD1 might be the D (6 bases). CDR1 SGHDN and CDR2 FVKESK come from the germline V gene. Deletions cut 2 bases from V and 6 bases from J, with 14 bases between. The CDR3 has 14 residues. CDR3 region: CASSQFTGTGEQYF. The CDR3 region has the DNA TGTGCCAGCAGCCAATTCACAGGGACGGGCGAGCAGTACTTC.

The chain joins TRBV5-1 to TRBJ1-1; no definite D call. Germline V gene lookup returns CDR1 SGHRS and CDR2 YFSETQ. The CDR3 is 13 residues long. The V and J ends lost 0 bases and 7 bases respectively, with 10 bases between them. The CDR3 DNA reads as TGCGCCAGCAGCTTGGAGGCATCGGGTGAAGCTTTCTTT. Amino acid sequence: CASSLEASGEAFF.

The chain recombines TRBV30 with TRBJ2-7; 14 bases agree with TRBD2. CDR3 length: 13 residues. Germline V gene sequence: CDR1 GTSNPN, CDR2 SVGIG (reference sequence). Trimming at V came to 8 bases and at J to 5 bases, leaving 5 bases not matched to a gene. The CDR3 DNA follows: TGTGCCGGGGGACTAGCGGGGGAGAACGAGCAGTACTTC. This translates into CAGGLAGENEQYF.

The chain employs TRBV15 and TRBJ1-2, with 9 bases fitting TRBD1. Germline values: CDR1 LNHNV, CDR2 YYDKDF (reference sequence). This CDR3 contains 13 residues. V shed 6 bases, J shed 4 bases, and the junction held 3 bases outside the gene matches. DNA for the CDR3: TGTGCCACCAGGACAGGGGGTGGCTATGGCTACACCTTC. Amino acid sequence: CATRTGGGYGYTF.

V and J are TRBV6-5 and TRBJ2-4, with TRBD1 matching 7 bases. Looked up from germline, CDR1 is MNHEY and CDR2 is SVGAGI. The CDR3 is 14 amino acids. Trimming took 5 bases from V and 8 from J; bases not matched to a gene: 9. The CDR3 coding sequence is TGTGCCAGCAGTGACGACAGGGCCGGGGACATTCAGTACTTC. Amino acids: CASSDDRAGDIQYF.

The rearrangement uses TRBV6-1 and TRBJ2-6; no clear D gene. Germline V gives CDR1 MNHNS, CDR2 SASEGT. This CDR3 is 13 amino acids long. V dropped 7 bases and J dropped 1 base, with 5 bases sitting between them. The CDR3 reads CASKQSGANVLTF. In DNA form, the CDR3 reads TGTGCCAGCAAACAATCTGGGGCCAACGTCCTGACTTTC.

The chain joins TRBV27 to TRBJ2-7; D is perhaps TRBD2 (6 bases). Between the trimmed V and J ends, which lost 6 bases and 6 bases, there was a span of 18 bases. The V gene's germline CDR1 is MNHEY and CDR2 SMNVEV (reference sequence). The CDR3 covers 14 residues. CDR3 in amino acids: CASRTRDSTTEQYF. CDR3 DNA sequence: TGTGCCAGCAGAACCCGGGACTCTACTACCGAGCAGTACTTC.

The rearrangement links TRBV6-5 to TRBJ1-2, with a weak D call TRBD1 (5 bases). The CDR3 totals 12 residues. Trimming cost V 6 bases and J 6 bases, with 11 bases left between them. Germline CDR1 reads MNHEY; CDR2 reads SVGAGI. DNA for the CDR3: TGTGCCAGCAGGTCGGACATGGATGGCTACACCTTC. It encodes CASRSDMDGYTF.

The rearrangement uses TRBV9 and TRBJ1-6; D ambiguous. The CDR3 spans 15 residues. Looked up from germline, CDR1 is SGDLS and CDR2 is YYNGEE. The V gene lost 0 bases and the J gene lost 8 bases, with 12 bases spanning the gap. DNA of the CDR3: TGTGCCAGCAGCGTAGTGGGAGGGTCTCATTCACCCCTCCACTTT. Translated: CASSVVGGSHSPLHF. Combining the CDR3 with reference TRBV9 and TRBJ1-6 gives the whole variable domain DSGVTQTPKHLITATGQRVTLRCSPRSGDLSVYWYQQSLDQGLQFLIQYYNGEERAKGNILERFSAQQFPDLHSELNLSSLELGDSALYFCASSVVGGSHSPLHFGNGTRLTVT.

The V call is TRBV5-1, the J call TRBJ1-1; 9 bases match TRBD1. J was trimmed by 5 bases and V by 4 bases; bases with no gene match: 0. Germline CDR1 is SGHRS and CDR2 is YFSETQ. The CDR3 contains 12 residues. CDR3 DNA sequence: TGCGCCAGCAGCGGACAGGGGACTGAAGCTTTCTTT. This codes for CASSGQGTEAFF.